The 15 T cell receptor beta chains below all came from one sample that was sequenced in a study of blood T cell repertoires in COVID-19. Measured with immunoSEQ multiplex PCR; TCRdb has only the in-frame clones, and not every one. The data contain around 140,000 clones, around 81% of them seen just once; the ten biggest clones take up about 7.5%. The specimen was peripheral blood. These receptor sequences come from a human donor in a cohort sampled during active COVID-19.

The chain combines TRBV6-5 with TRBJ2-7; 10 positions match TRBD2. Germline CDR1 MNHEY, CDR2 SVGAGI. Trimming at V came to 7 bases and at J to 5 bases, leaving 11 bases not matched to a gene. The CDR3 runs to 15 residues. The chain's CDR3 is CASKTSGSGSDEQYF. The CDR3 region has the DNA TGTGCCAGCAAGACTAGCGGGTCTGGGTCGGACGAGCAGTACTTC.

This clone was recorded once. For the CDR3, the DNA is TGTGCCAGCAGCGTAGGGGGTGGGACAGCCTCCTACAATGAGCAGTTCTTC. Translated: CASSVGGGTASYNEQFF. This chain connects TRBV9 to TRBJ2-1, with 7 bases fitting TRBD1. The V segment lost 0 bases and the J segment 0 bases; nucleotides outside the gene matches: 6. Germline V gene sequence: CDR1 SGDLS, CDR2 YYNGEE. The CDR3 consists of 17 residues. The complete variable domain, with remaining parts taken from reference TRBV9 and TRBJ2-1, reads DSGVTQTPKHLITATGQRVTLRCSPRSGDLSVYWYQQSLDQGLQFLIQYYNGEERAKGNILERFSAQQFPDLHSELNLSSLELGDSALYFCASSVGGGTASYNEQFFGPGTRLTVL.

In this sample, this clone turned up once. The chain employs TRBV12-3 or TRBV12-4 and TRBJ1-2, with no clear D. The V end lost 2 bases, the J end lost 8 bases, and 12 bases lay between the germline ends. CDR3 length: 13 residues. This CDR3 is CASSLNRGWGYTF. The CDR3, as DNA: TGTGCCAGCAGTTTAAATCGCGGATGGGGCTACACCTTC.

The V call is TRBV24-1, the J call TRBJ1-5; 7 bases map to TRBD1. The CDR3 sequence is 14 residues long. Trimming took 7 bases from V and 4 from J; bases not matched to a gene: 6. From germline, CDR1 is KGHDR and CDR2 SFDVKD. Written as DNA, the CDR3 is TGTGCCACCAGCGAAGGGACAGAAAATCAGCCCCAGCATTTT. It encodes CATSEGTENQPQHF.

The chain is built from TRBV18 and TRBJ2-3; 7 bases match TRBD1. CDR1 KGHSH and CDR2 LQKENI come from the germline V gene. After removal of 2 bases from V and 4 bases from J, the junction contained 3 bases not matched to a gene. This CDR3 has 14 residues. CDR3 nucleotides: TGTGCCAGCTCACCAACAGGGGTTGCAGATACGCAGTATTTT. As protein: CASSPTGVADTQYF.

The chain joins TRBV6-6 to TRBJ2-2; 9 nucleotides match TRBD2. Per germline, CDR1 MNHNY and CDR2 SVGAGI (reference sequence). There are 14 residues in the CDR3. J gave up 1 base and V 9 bases, and 3 bases lay outside the gene matches. This chain's CDR3 is CASGLAQNTGELFF. The CDR3 nucleotides are TGTGCCAGTGGACTAGCGCAGAACACCGGGGAGCTGTTTTTT.

This chain uses TRBV11-2 with TRBJ2-7; a weak D match, TRBD1 (5 bases). V gave up 4 bases and J gave up 0 bases, with 13 bases separating them. Germline V gene lookup returns CDR1 SGHAT and CDR2 FQNNGV. The CDR3 covers 15 residues. The CDR3 DNA is TGTGCCAGCAGCTCCTCCAGGGTTGTCTCCTACGAGCAGTACTTC. Protein: CASSSSRVVSYEQYF.

CDR3 protein: CASSQYPDRAIRNTIYF. For the CDR3, the DNA is TGTGCCAGCAGTCAATATCCAGACAGAGCGATTAGAAACACCATATATTTT. V is TRBV28 and J is TRBJ1-3, with TRBD1 as a possible D gene (5 bases). CDR3 length equals 17 residues. The germline V gene has CDR1 MDHEN and CDR2 SYDVKM. V was trimmed by 5 bases and J by 5 bases, leaving 22 bases between them.

Only one count was recorded for this clone. The chain joins TRBV7-2 to TRBJ1-5, with D possibly matching TRBD1 (5 bases). Trimming removed 5 bases from V and 6 bases from J, with 14 bases in between. Germline V CDR1 and CDR2: SGHTA, FQGNSA. This CDR3 is built from 14 residues. Written as DNA, the CDR3 is TGTGCCAGCAGCCTCCAGGGTAACGGTCAGCCCCAGCATTTT. It yields the protein CASSLQGNGQPQHF.

The chain joins TRBV5-1 to TRBJ2-5; D is undetermined. Germline CDR1 SGHRS, CDR2 YFSETQ. The CDR3 is 12 amino acids. The V and J ends lost 4 bases and 1 base respectively, with 5 bases between them. CDR3 bases: TGCGCCAGCAGCCCCTCCCAAGAGACCCAGTACTTC. Protein product: CASSPSQETQYF. Together with reference TRBV5-1 and TRBJ2-5, the CDR3 gives the full variable domain: KAGVTQTPRYLIKTRGQQVTLSCSPISGHRSVSWYQQTPGQGLQFLFEYFSETQRNKGNFPGRFSGRQFSNSRSEMNVSTLELGDSALYLCASSPSQETQYFGPGTRLLVL.

V and J are TRBV9 and TRBJ2-7, with D possibly matching TRBD2 (7 bases). CDR3 length: 14 amino acids. V was pared by 4 bases and J by 4 bases, with 15 bases between. The germline V gene has CDR1 SGDLS and CDR2 YYNGEE. The CDR3 here is CASSFREGGYEQYF. The CDR3 DNA follows: TGTGCCAGCAGCTTCAGGGAGGGGGGTTACGAGCAGTACTTC.

This chain joins TRBV7-2 and TRBJ1-4, with D tentatively TRBD1 (5 bases). The CDR3 consists of 14 residues. The germline V gene encodes CDR1 SGHTA and CDR2 FQGNSA. Deletions cut 4 bases from V and 7 bases from J, with 13 bases between. The CDR3 loop is CASSSQGFGEKLFF. The CDR3 nucleotides read TGTGCCAGCAGCTCTCAGGGCTTCGGTGAAAAACTGTTTTTT. Full variable domain (outside the CDR3, taken from reference TRBV7-2 and TRBJ1-4): GAGVSQSPSNKVTEKGKDVELRCDPISGHTALYWYRQSLGQGLEFLIYFQGNSAPDKSGLPSDRFSAERTGGSVSTLTIQRTQQEDSAVYLCASSSQGFGEKLFFGSGTQLSVL.

This rearrangement joins TRBV19 to TRBJ2-1, with 8 bases that match TRBD1. From germline, CDR1 is LNHDA and CDR2 SQIVND (reference sequence). This CDR3 spans 14 amino acids. Unmatched junction bases numbered 5, after V lost 6 bases and J lost 4 bases. CDR3 coding DNA: TGTGCCAGTAGGCCAGGGGGCCTTTACAATGAGCAGTTCTTC. It codes for CASRPGGLYNEQFF.

The chain joins TRBV4-3 to TRBJ2-1, with TRBD2 as a possible D gene (6 bases). CDR1 and CDR2 from the germline V gene are LGHNA and YSLEER. Trimming cost V 4 bases and J 10 bases, with 14 bases left between them. This CDR3 has 13 amino acids. The CDR3 DNA sequence: TGCGCCAGCAGCCGGAGGGGTTTGAGCGAGCAGTTCTTC. It encodes CASSRRGLSEQFF.

This clone has only one observation. The chain carries TRBV5-5 and TRBJ2-1, with a weak D call TRBD1 (6 bases). V lost 2 bases to trimming and J lost 9 bases, with 15 bases between them. Germline CDR1 is SGHKS and CDR2 is YYEKEE (reference sequence). This CDR3 has 14 amino acids. DNA of the CDR3: TGTGCCAGCAGCTTTCAGACAGGTGGTGGTGAGCAGTTCTTC. Its protein is CASSFQTGGGEQFF.